Each of the 6 T cell receptor beta chains below was sequenced from the same sample in a study of response to subunit inactivated influenza vaccine. From the RT-PCR reads, TCRdb called clonotypes with MiXCR, one entry per CDR3 protein. Counted here are 300,000 to 350,000 distinct CDR3 sequences, approximately 21% occurring once; the ten biggest clones make up 10%. The sample was PBMCs from blood, taken about 19 months after vaccination. The receptors shown here come from a man between 50 and 75 years old who received an inactivated influenza vaccine.

This clonotype was found a few times. The chain combines TRBV10-2 with TRBJ1-2; D perhaps matches TRBD1 (5 bases). Trimming shortened V by 3 bases and J by 4 bases, and 9 bases separated the two germline ends. This CDR3 is built from 13 residues. Germline CDR1 is WSHSY and CDR2 is SAAADI. CDR3 DNA sequence: TGCGCCAGCAGTGACTCAGGGTTCTATGGCTACACCTTC. This encodes CASSDSGFYGYTF.

This clonotype was found a few times. This chain links TRBV7-2 with TRBJ2-6, with D maybe TRBD2 (6 bases). Trimming removed 5 bases from V and 7 bases from J, with 15 bases in between. This CDR3 comprises 15 residues. Per germline, CDR1 SGHTA and CDR2 FQGNSA. The DNA of the CDR3 is TGTGCCAGCAGCCGACTAGATACTAGAGCCAACGTCCTGACTTTC. It codes for CASSRLDTRANVLTF.

The table lists this clonotype with a few counts. The rearrangement uses TRBV29-1 and TRBJ2-5; 7 nucleotides line up with TRBD2. CDR1 and CDR2 from the germline V gene are SQVTM and ANQGSEA. There are 13 residues in the CDR3. V shed 6 bases and J 4 bases; nucleotides not matched to a gene: 8. Here the CDR3 reads CSVDTSVRETQYF. The CDR3 nucleotides are TGCAGCGTCGATACTAGCGTCCGAGAGACCCAGTACTTC.

This clonotype was seen a handful of times. J is TRBJ2-1 and V is TRBV4-3; the match to TRBD2 covers 9 bases. CDR3 length: 15 amino acids. The V gene end was trimmed by 4 bases and the J gene end by 4 bases; junction bases not matched to a gene: 5. Germline CDR1 reads LGHNA; CDR2 reads YSLEER. The CDR3 DNA reads TGCGCCAGCAGCCGACTAGCGGAGACATACAATGAGCAGTTCTTC. Translated: CASSRLAETYNEQFF.

This clonotype was found a few times. The J gene is TRBJ2-5, the V gene TRBV28; 13 bases line up with TRBD2. V gave up 3 bases and J gave up 5 bases; unmatched junction bases: 15. The germline V gene encodes CDR1 MDHEN and CDR2 SYDVKM. The CDR3 is made up of 19 amino acids. The CDR3 nucleotides read TGTGCCAGCAGTTTTATCGAACCGGGACTAGCGGGACAGGGGGAGACCCAGTACTTC. Translated, it gives CASSFIEPGLAGQGETQYF.

The rearrangement joins TRBV20-1 to TRBJ2-1; 7 bases agree with TRBD1. Germline CDR1 reads DFQATT; CDR2 reads SNEGSKA (reference sequence). The CDR3 extends over 16 amino acids. V dropped 6 bases and J dropped 0; count of bases not matched to a gene: 11. For the CDR3, the DNA is TGCAGTGCCGTAGGGGGCTTGTCAGACTCCTACAATGAGCAGTTCTTC. This sequence encodes CSAVGGLSDSYNEQFF.